A selection of T cell receptor beta chains follows, all from one sample in a study of blood T cell repertoires in COVID-19. Assay used: immunoSEQ multiplex PCR; TCRdb lists only in-frame clones, some missing. Among some 71,000 clones listed, roughly four fifths were seen once. Sequenced sample: peripheral blood. These receptor sequences come from a woman between 65 and 79 years old with acute or convalescent COVID-19. The CDR3 runs from the conserved cysteine through the conserved F or W. Each record gives: CDR3 protein, D gene, V gene, J gene. D genes are given only for firm matches.

CDR3: CASSVGGLGNIQYF
D: NA
V: TRBV7-2
J: TRBJ2-4

CDR3: CASSQDWSGDTQYF
D: NA
V: TRBV14
J: TRBJ2-5

CDR3: CASSLVIGTGDNQPQHF
D: TRBD1
V: TRBV5-8
J: TRBJ1-5

CDR3: CASSIDHRRETQYF
D: NA
V: TRBV19
J: TRBJ2-5

CDR3: CASSVDNRRNTEAFF
D: NA
V: TRBV19
J: TRBJ1-1

CDR3: CASSLRQGRNQPQHF
D: NA
V: TRBV28
J: TRBJ1-5

CDR3: CASSALTGATNEKLFF
D: TRBD1
V: TRBV19
J: TRBJ1-4

CDR3: CASSQLLAGVNEQFF
D: TRBD2
V: TRBV4-2
J: TRBJ2-1

CDR3: CASSLGPPETQYF
D: NA
V: TRBV7-2
J: TRBJ2-5

CDR3: CASSPAATGDSPLHF
D: NA
V: TRBV3-1/TRBV3-2
J: TRBJ1-6

CDR3: CASSLALTGAELFF
D: NA
V: TRBV5-4
J: TRBJ2-2

CDR3: CASLPSDPYQETQYF
D: NA
V: TRBV18
J: TRBJ2-5

CDR3: CASSPQGDSGNTIYF
D: NA
V: TRBV18
J: TRBJ1-3

CDR3: CASSQEQGISDTQYF
D: NA
V: TRBV5-4
J: TRBJ2-3

CDR3: CSASPRDGYTF
D: NA
V: TRBV20-1
J: TRBJ1-2

CDR3: CASSLVGRAYSYEQYF
D: NA
V: TRBV5-5
J: TRBJ2-7

CDR3: CSTSGRIEQYF
D: TRBD2
V: TRBV20-1
J: TRBJ2-7

CDR3: CATKGAGANVLTF
D: NA
V: TRBV15
J: TRBJ2-6

CDR3: CAWSAITGGMETQYF
D: TRBD1
V: TRBV30
J: TRBJ2-5

CDR3: CASSRTGGGGGYTF
D: TRBD1
V: TRBV3-1/TRBV3-2
J: TRBJ1-2

CDR3: CASSLGQGAYGYTF
D: TRBD1
V: TRBV5-4
J: TRBJ1-2

CDR3: CASSEALWGQGNTDTQYF
D: NA
V: TRBV6-1
J: TRBJ2-3

CDR3: CASNAAGQATEAFF
D: TRBD1
V: TRBV2
J: TRBJ1-1

CDR3: CASSFYRNEQFF
D: NA
V: TRBV12-3/TRBV12-4
J: TRBJ2-1

CDR3: CASSLWTTGRRYEQYF
D: NA
V: TRBV28
J: TRBJ2-7

CDR3: CASSPKGQPNTEAFF
D: TRBD1
V: TRBV3-1/TRBV3-2
J: TRBJ1-1

CDR3: CASSPPATDTQYF
D: NA
V: TRBV14
J: TRBJ2-3

CDR3: CASSYSGGLQETQYF
D: TRBD2
V: TRBV6-5
J: TRBJ2-5

CDR3: CASSLVPGEKLFF
D: NA
V: TRBV11-2
J: TRBJ1-4

CDR3: CASSTKGQGSQPQHF
D: TRBD1
V: TRBV19
J: TRBJ1-5

CDR3: CASSLPGGPETQYF
D: TRBD2
V: TRBV28
J: TRBJ2-5

CDR3: CASSYSDRAGGELFF
D: TRBD1
V: TRBV6-6
J: TRBJ2-2

CDR3: CASSLAATINQPQHF
D: NA
V: TRBV5-6
J: TRBJ1-5

CDR3: CASSFLDRVRAGYTF
D: TRBD1
V: TRBV28
J: TRBJ1-2

CDR3: CASSIDGGRYNEQFF
D: NA
V: TRBV19
J: TRBJ2-1

CDR3: CASSFGQRETQYF
D: NA
V: TRBV27
J: TRBJ2-5

CDR3: CASSYPRQGSNYGYTF
D: TRBD1
V: TRBV6-6
J: TRBJ1-2

CDR3: CAISGPGQGGTEAFF
D: TRBD1
V: TRBV10-3
J: TRBJ1-1

CDR3: CASSSTWANVLTF
D: NA
V: TRBV7-2
J: TRBJ2-6

CDR3: CAWSPDRHNEQFF
D: TRBD1
V: TRBV30
J: TRBJ2-1

CDR3: CASSSRGTGKFF
D: TRBD1
V: TRBV6-5
J: TRBJ2-1

CDR3: CASSPQRGTQETQYF
D: TRBD2
V: TRBV7-2
J: TRBJ2-5

CDR3: CSGRDTSNEKLFF
D: NA
V: TRBV29-1
J: TRBJ1-4

CDR3: CASSVGAGTEAFF
D: NA
V: TRBV9
J: TRBJ1-1

CDR3: CASSRSGGTGDTEAFF
D: TRBD1
V: TRBV4-1
J: TRBJ1-1

CDR3: CASSLGRHSEAFF
D: NA
V: TRBV27
J: TRBJ1-1

CDR3: CASSQSEISYNEQFF
D: NA
V: TRBV3-1/TRBV3-2
J: TRBJ2-1

CDR3: CASRGGGAEVVRNEQFF
D: TRBD2
V: TRBV19
J: TRBJ2-1

CDR3: CASSQVQGALETQYF
D: TRBD1
V: TRBV5-8
J: TRBJ2-5

CDR3: CASSLRAYNEQFF
D: NA
V: TRBV7-3
J: TRBJ2-1